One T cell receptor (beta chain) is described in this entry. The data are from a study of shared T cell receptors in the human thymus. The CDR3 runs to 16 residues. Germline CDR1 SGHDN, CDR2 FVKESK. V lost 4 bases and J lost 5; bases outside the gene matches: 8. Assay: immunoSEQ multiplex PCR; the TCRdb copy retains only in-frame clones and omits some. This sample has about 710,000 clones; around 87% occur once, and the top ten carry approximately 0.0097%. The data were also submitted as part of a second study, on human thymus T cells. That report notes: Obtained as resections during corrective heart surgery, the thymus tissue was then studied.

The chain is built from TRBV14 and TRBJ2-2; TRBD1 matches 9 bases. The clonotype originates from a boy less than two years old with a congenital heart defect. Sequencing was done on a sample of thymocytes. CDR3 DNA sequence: TGTGCCAGCAGCCTCGGGGGGACAGGGAGGACCGGGGAGCTGTTTTTT. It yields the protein CASSLGGTGRTGELFF.